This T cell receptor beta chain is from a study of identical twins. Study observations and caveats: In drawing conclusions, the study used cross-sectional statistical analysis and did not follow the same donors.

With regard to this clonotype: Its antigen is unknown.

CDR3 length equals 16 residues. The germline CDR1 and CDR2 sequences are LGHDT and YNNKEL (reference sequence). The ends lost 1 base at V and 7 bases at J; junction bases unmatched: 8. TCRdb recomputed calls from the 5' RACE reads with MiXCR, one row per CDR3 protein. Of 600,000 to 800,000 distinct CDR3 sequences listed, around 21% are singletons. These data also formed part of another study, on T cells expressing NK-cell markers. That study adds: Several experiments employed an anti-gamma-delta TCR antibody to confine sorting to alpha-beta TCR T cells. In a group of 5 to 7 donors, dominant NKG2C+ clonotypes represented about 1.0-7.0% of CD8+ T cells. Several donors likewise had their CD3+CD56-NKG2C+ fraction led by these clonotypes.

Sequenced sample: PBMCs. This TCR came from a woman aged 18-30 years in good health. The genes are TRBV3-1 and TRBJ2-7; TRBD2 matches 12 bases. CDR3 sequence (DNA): TGTGCCAGCAGCCAAGGAAAGACTAGCGGGGGCGAGGAGCAGTACTTC. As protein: CASSQGKTSGGEEQYF.